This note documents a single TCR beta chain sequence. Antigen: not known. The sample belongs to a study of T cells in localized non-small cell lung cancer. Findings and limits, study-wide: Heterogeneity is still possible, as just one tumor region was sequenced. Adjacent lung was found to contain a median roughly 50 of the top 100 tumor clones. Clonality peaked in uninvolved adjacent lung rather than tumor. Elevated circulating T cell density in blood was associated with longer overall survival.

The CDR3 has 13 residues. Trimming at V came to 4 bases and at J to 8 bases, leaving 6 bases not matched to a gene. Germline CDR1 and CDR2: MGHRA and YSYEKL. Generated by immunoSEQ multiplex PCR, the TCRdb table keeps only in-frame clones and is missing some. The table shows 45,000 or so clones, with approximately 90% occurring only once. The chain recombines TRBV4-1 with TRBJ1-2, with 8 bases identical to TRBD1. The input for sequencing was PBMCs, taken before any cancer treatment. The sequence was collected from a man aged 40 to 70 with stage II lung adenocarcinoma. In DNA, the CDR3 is TGCGCCAGCAGCCCTCAGGGGGCACTCGGCTACACCTTC. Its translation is CASSPQGALGYTF.